The present TCR beta chain was sequenced within a study of T-cell reconstitution after alpha-beta-depleted transplantation in children. Trimming left V 5 bases short and J 10 bases short, with 21 bases between. This CDR3 comprises 15 residues. In this sample, this clonotype turned up many times. For TCRbeta, the library was prepared with unique molecular identifiers. TCRdb reprocessed the PCR reads with MiXCR, giving one entry per CDR3 protein. The sample lists 200,000 to 300,000 distinct CDR3 sequences; more than 10% were seen once. This chain uses TRBV12-3 or TRBV12-4 with TRBJ2-1; D is undetermined. This sequence was found in a human donor who donated a stem cell graft to a child with acute lymphoblastic leukemia. The sample consisted of PBMCs from the stem cell graft donor, taken from the stem cell graft. The DNA of the CDR3 is TGTGCCAGCAGTCCCCGAGAGTCCAGGCCCGGGGAGCAGTTCTTC. Amino acid sequence: CASSPRESRPGEQFF.